Below, 22 T cell receptor beta chains from the same sample are listed, as sequenced in a study of blood T cell repertoires in COVID-19 (dated by TCRdb to about 2020). Libraries were constructed by the immunoSEQ multiplex PCR assay. TCRdb provides this immuneACCESS table in a form limited to in-frame rearrangements. Some clones are lacking; in checked studies, under half of them reflect an unresolved V gene, and why the rest are absent is not known. For this sample there are tens of thousands of clones; around 80% appear just once. Of the sample, approximately 15% is held by the ten largest clones. The sample consisted of peripheral blood. Receptors were obtained from an older man with acute or convalescent COVID-19.

The rearrangement uses TRBV5-1 and TRBJ2-2, with D possibly matching TRBD1 (7 bases). The V end lost 2 bases, the J end lost 4 bases, and 15 bases lay between the germline ends. This CDR3 has 16 amino acids. Germline lookup yields CDR1 SGHRS and CDR2 YFSETQ. Written as DNA, the CDR3 is TGCGCCAGCAGCTTCAGACAGGGAGGTGCCACCGGGGAGCTGTTTTTT. Protein: CASSFRQGGATGELFF.

J is TRBJ1-1 and V is TRBV29-1, with a possible D match to TRBD1 (6 bases). The V end was cut by 4 bases, the J end by 3 bases, with 12 bases between. Germline CDR1 and CDR2: SQVTM and ANQGSEA. This CDR3 spans 13 amino acids. The CDR3 DNA reads as TGCAGCGTTGTTCCCAGGGGAGACACTGAAGCTTTCTTT. Its protein is CSVVPRGDTEAFF.

This clone was detected only once. V and J are TRBV28 and TRBJ2-3, with a tentative D call TRBD1 (5 bases). The CDR3 contains 16 residues. The germline V and J ends were trimmed by 2 bases and 1 base, with 13 bases remaining between them. Per germline, CDR1 MDHEN and CDR2 SYDVKM. The CDR3 nucleotides are TGTGCCAGCAGTTTAAAAACAGGATGGGGCACAGATACGCAGTATTTT. Protein: CASSLKTGWGTDTQYF. Variable domain in full (rest from reference TRBV28 and TRBJ2-3): DVKVTQSSRYLVKRTGEKVFLECVQDMDHENMFWYRQDPGLGLRLIYFSYDVKMKEKGDIPEGYSVSREKKERFSLILESASTNQTSMYLCASSLKTGWGTDTQYFGPGTRLTVL.

This clone came up a few times. The CDR3 nucleotides read TGTGCCAGCAGCCTCGCCCGGACTACCGACGAGCAGTACTTC. Translation: CASSLARTTDEQYF. V gene TRBV16 combines with J gene TRBJ2-7; possibly TRBD2 for D (6 bases). The V and J ends lost 4 bases and 5 bases respectively, with 15 bases between them. Germline V lookup: CDR1 KGHSY, CDR2 FQNENV. This CDR3 has 14 amino acids.

V gene TRBV20-1 combines with J gene TRBJ2-1, with TRBD1 matching 7 bases. The CDR3 loop spans 14 amino acids. Germline trimming cut 3 bases from V and 8 bases from J; bases unmatched to any gene: 10. CDR1 and CDR2 from the germline V gene are DFQATT and SNEGSKA (reference sequence). CDR3 DNA: TGCAGTGCTAGTGAGACAGGGCCGGTTCATGAGCAGTTCTTC. The encoded protein is CSASETGPVHEQFF.

The CDR3 region is CAWSVQWEQYF. The CDR3 DNA reads as TGTGCCTGGAGTGTACAATGGGAGCAGTACTTC. The chain joins TRBV30 to TRBJ2-7; D is ambiguous. The CDR3 runs to 11 residues. CDR1 and CDR2 (germline): GTSNPN, SVGIG (reference sequence). Trimming removed 0 bases at V and 7 bases at J, with 7 bases between.

This clone qualifies as medium-sized. The CDR3 spells CATSDCVQGARTQYF. The CDR3 bases are TGTGCCACCAGTGATTGTGTACAGGGGGCTCGTACGCAGTATTTT. The chain is built from TRBV24-1 and TRBJ2-3; 9 nucleotides align to TRBD1. Germline V gene lookup returns CDR1 KGHDR and CDR2 SFDVKD. Trimming at V came to 2 bases and at J to 8 bases, leaving 7 bases not matched to a gene. The CDR3 spans 15 residues.

The J gene is TRBJ1-2, the V gene TRBV5-4; TRBD1 matches at 8 bases. This CDR3 is built from 15 residues. With 0 bases clipped from V and 4 bases from J, the junction kept 5 bases outside the gene matches. CDR1 and CDR2 from the germline V gene are SGHNT and YYREEE (reference sequence). The CDR3 DNA sequence: TGTGCCAGCAGCTTGGACAGGGGGAGTTCCTATGGCTACACCTTC. Translating it yields CASSLDRGSSYGYTF. Combining the CDR3 with reference TRBV5-4 and TRBJ1-2 gives the whole variable domain ETGVTQSPTHLIKTRGQQVTLRCSSQSGHNTVSWYQQALGQGPQFIFQYYREEENGRGNFPPRFSGLQFPNYSSELNVNALELDDSALYLCASSLDRGSSYGYTFGSGTRLTVV.

The genes are TRBV18 and TRBJ2-5; 9 nucleotides match TRBD1. Trimming cost V 4 bases and J 4 bases; bases outside gene matches: 10. The CDR3 sequence is 16 residues long. Germline-derived CDR1 and CDR2 are KGHSH and LQKENI. CDR3 loop: CASSLQGQGVAETQYF. CDR3 nucleotides: TGTGCCAGCTCACTACAGGGACAGGGAGTTGCAGAGACCCAGTACTTC.

The chain carries TRBV11-3 and TRBJ2-1; no clear D. The ends were cut back, 5 bases at V and 1 base at J, with 15 bases in the middle. Germline CDR1 SGHNT, CDR2 YENEEA. The CDR3 consists of 16 residues. CDR3 residues: CASSEVGMKSYNEQFF. CDR3 bases: TGTGCCAGCAGCGAGGTCGGTATGAAATCCTACAATGAGCAGTTCTTC. The variable domain in full, completed from reference TRBV11-3 and TRBJ2-1, reads EAGVVQSPRYKIIEKKQPVAFWCNPISGHNTLYWYLQNLGQGPELLIRYENEEAVDDSQLPKDRFSAERLKGVDSTLKIQPAELGDSAVYLCASSEVGMKSYNEQFFGPGTRLTVL.

This clone was seen just once. The chain uses TRBV10-3 and TRBJ2-5, with 8 positions matching TRBD2. The CDR3 has 16 residues. The germline V gene encodes CDR1 ENHRY and CDR2 SYGVKD. Trimming cost V 2 bases and J 8 bases; bases outside gene matches: 13. CDR3 protein: CAISEVGSGIRSTQYF. The CDR3, as DNA: TGTGCCATCAGTGAGGTTGGTAGCGGGATTCGCTCTACCCAGTACTTC.

This chain uses TRBV7-8 with TRBJ2-2; D is unclear. The germline V and J ends were trimmed by 2 bases and 4 bases, with 11 bases remaining between them. CDR1 is SGHVS and CDR2 is FQNEAQ in the germline V gene. The CDR3 is 15 residues long. Here the CDR3 reads CASSLPLSGTGELFF. CDR3 nucleotides: TGTGCCAGCAGCTTACCACTAAGTGGCACCGGGGAGCTGTTTTTT.

This clone was observed a handful of times. V usage is TRBV2 and J usage is TRBJ1-2; D is undetermined. CDR1 is SNHLY, CDR2 FYNNEI, per germline. V lost 7 bases and J 0 bases, leaving 6 bases between the germline ends. The CDR3 length is 12 residues. The CDR3 is CASTPSNYGYTF. CDR3 DNA: TGTGCCAGCACTCCCTCTAACTATGGCTACACCTTC.

The V call is TRBV28, the J call TRBJ2-2; 9 nucleotides line up with TRBD1. V lost 6 bases to trimming and J lost 7 bases; unmatched junction nucleotides: 9. This CDR3 is built from 15 residues. The germline V gene has CDR1 MDHEN and CDR2 SYDVKM. The CDR3 coding sequence is TGTGCCAGCAGAAGAACTGGACAGGGGAACGGGGAGCTGTTTTTT. Its protein is CASRRTGQGNGELFF.

This clone was counted between two and nine times. V and J are TRBV19 and TRBJ1-2; 7 bases agree with TRBD1. The CDR3 is made up of 15 amino acids. CDR1 and CDR2 from the germline V gene are LNHDA and SQIVND (reference sequence). The J segment lost 2 bases and the V segment lost 6 bases, leaving 9 bases of the junction unmatched. In DNA form, the CDR3 reads TGTGCCAGTAGCCCTCTTGGACAGGAAAACTATGGCTACACCTTC. This gives the protein CASSPLGQENYGYTF.

CDR3 protein: CASSIWSGQNTEAFF. The CDR3 region has the DNA TGTGCCAGTAGTATATGGTCTGGCCAGAACACTGAAGCTTTCTTT. The rearrangement links TRBV19 to TRBJ1-1; the D is unclear. Between the trimmed V and J ends, which lost 2 bases and 1 base, there was a span of 11 bases. CDR1 and CDR2 from the germline V gene are LNHDA and SQIVND (reference sequence). The CDR3 covers 15 residues.

J is TRBJ1-5 and V is TRBV7-2, with a tentative D call TRBD1 (5 bases). V was clipped by 6 bases and J by 0 bases, with 9 bases between them. Germline V gene data show CDR1 as SGHTA and CDR2 as FQGNSA. The CDR3 extends over 14 amino acids. This chain's CDR3 is CASRDINSNQPQHF. In DNA, the CDR3 is TGTGCCAGCAGGGACATAAATAGCAATCAGCCCCAGCATTTT.

V is TRBV7-2 and J is TRBJ2-7; no firm D call. Germline V gives CDR1 SGHTA, CDR2 FQGNSA. The V end was cut by 4 bases, the J end by 1 base, with 17 bases between. The CDR3 covers 16 residues. The chain's CDR3 is CASSSEYSASSYEQYF. The CDR3 region has the DNA TGTGCCAGCAGCTCAGAATACTCGGCTAGTTCCTACGAGCAGTACTTC.

V is TRBV19 and J is TRBJ2-2; maybe TRBD1 (6 bases). Germline lookup yields CDR1 LNHDA and CDR2 SQIVND (reference sequence). The CDR3 is 16 residues long. Trimming took off 8 bases at V and 4 bases at J, with 20 bases between the two ends. The CDR3 loop is CASHRDTVLPTGELFF. For the CDR3, the DNA is TGTGCCAGTCACCGGGACACCGTTCTCCCCACCGGGGAGCTGTTTTTT.

The chain has TRBV10-3 and TRBJ2-3; 8 nucleotides agree with TRBD1. Germline-derived CDR1 and CDR2 are ENHRY and SYGVKD. V shed 6 bases and J 1 base; nucleotides not matched to a gene: 6. This CDR3 is built from 15 residues. The CDR3 is CAISADRDGTDTQYF. Here the CDR3 DNA reads TGTGCCATCAGCGCGGACAGGGATGGCACAGATACGCAGTATTTT.

The chain has TRBV25-1 and TRBJ1-1; D uncertain. The ends were cut back, 5 bases at V and 0 bases at J, with 10 bases in the middle. The CDR3 has 14 amino acids. Germline V CDR1 and CDR2: MGHDK, SYGVNS. CDR3 residues: CASSTTRMNTEAFF. CDR3 sequence (DNA): TGTGCCAGCAGTACGACACGCATGAACACTGAAGCTTTCTTT.

This clone was counted a few times. This rearrangement joins TRBV18 to TRBJ1-2, with D hard to call. The V gene lost 3 bases and the J gene lost 1 base, with 21 bases spanning the gap. Germline V gives CDR1 KGHSH, CDR2 LQKENI. The CDR3 consists of 18 residues. CDR3 in amino acids: CASSPSYRAPPYNYGYTF. As DNA, the CDR3 is TGTGCCAGCTCACCGAGTTACAGAGCTCCTCCCTATAACTATGGCTACACCTTC. Looking up the rest from reference TRBV18 and TRBJ1-2 gives the full variable domain: NAGVMQNPRHLVRRRGQEARLRCSPMKGHSHVYWYRQLPEEGLKFMVYLQKENIIDESGMPKERFSAEFPKEGPSILRIQQVVRGDSAAYFCASSPSYRAPPYNYGYTFGSGTRLTVV.